These 18 T cell receptor beta chains came from one sample sequenced in a study of brain T cells in children with intractable seizures. The time point is: blood from clinic visit 5 months post-surgery; TSC patient then seizure free. Profiled with immunoSEQ multiplex PCR; TCRdb holds only in-frame clones, not every one. The table has 340,000 or so clones, nearly 95% seen once. The sample here was peripheral blood, taken less than 6 months after surgery. The receptors shown here come from a boy under two years old with tuberous sclerosis and intractable seizures.

This clone has just one count. The chain links TRBV28 to TRBJ1-1, with D uncertain. This CDR3 has 11 amino acids. CDR1 and CDR2 (germline): MDHEN, SYDVKM. V was cut by 6 bases and J by 2 bases, with 4 bases left in between. CDR3 amino acids: CASSINTEAFF. The CDR3 region has the DNA TGTGCCAGCAGCATAAACACTGAAGCTTTCTTT.

This chain connects TRBV5-1 to TRBJ2-2, with a tentative D call TRBD2 (5 bases). Germline V gives CDR1 SGHRS, CDR2 YFSETQ. CDR3 length: 17 amino acids. V dropped 6 bases and J dropped 4 bases, with 22 bases sitting between them. This chain's CDR3 is CASTDRLAESITGELFF. In nucleotides, the CDR3 is TGCGCCAGCACCGATCGCCTAGCAGAGAGCATCACCGGGGAGCTGTTTTTT.

CDR3 DNA: TGTGCCAGCAGCCAGCGACAGGGTAACTCCTACAATGAGCAGTTCTTC. It translates to CASSQRQGNSYNEQFF. The chain couples TRBV5-4 to TRBJ2-1; 7 bases align to TRBD1. The ends lost 4 bases at V and 0 bases at J; junction bases unmatched: 7. The CDR3 is 16 amino acids. CDR1 is SGHNT and CDR2 is YYREEE in the germline V gene (reference sequence).

The gene calls are TRBV30 and TRBJ1-2; 9 bases are a match to TRBD1. Trimming cost V 1 base and J 5 bases; bases outside gene matches: 5. The CDR3 loop spans 14 amino acids. Germline V CDR1 and CDR2: GTSNPN, SVGIG (reference sequence). CDR3 nucleotides: TGTGCCTGGAGTGGGACAGGGGAGTGGTATGGCTACACCTTC. Translating gives CAWSGTGEWYGYTF.

V is TRBV19 and J is TRBJ2-2, with D perhaps being TRBD1 or TRBD2 (5 bases each). V lost 3 bases to trimming and J lost 6 bases, with 11 bases between them. Per germline, CDR1 LNHDA and CDR2 SQIVND (reference sequence). There are 14 residues in the CDR3. CDR3 region: CASSMWGKAGELFF. The DNA of the CDR3 is TGTGCCAGTAGTATGTGGGGGAAGGCCGGGGAGCTGTTTTTT. Based on the CDR3 plus reference TRBV19 and TRBJ2-2, the full variable domain is DGGITQSPKYLFRKEGQNVTLSCEQNLNHDAMYWYRQDPGQGLRLIYYSQIVNDFQKGDIAEGYSVSREKKESFPLTVTSAQKNPTAFYLCASSMWGKAGELFFGEGSRLTVL.

V gene TRBV19 combines with J gene TRBJ2-7; TRBD1 matches at 10 bases. The trim removed 4 bases at V and 4 bases at J, leaving 7 bases unmatched. The CDR3 has 15 amino acids. Per germline, CDR1 LNHDA and CDR2 SQIVND (reference sequence). The CDR3 protein is CASSKDRGRRYEQYF. The CDR3 DNA reads as TGTGCCAGTAGTAAAGACAGGGGGCGGCGGTACGAGCAGTACTTC.

This rearrangement joins TRBV11-3 to TRBJ2-2, with 7 bases matching TRBD2. The trim removed 2 bases at V and 3 bases at J, leaving 12 bases unmatched. CDR3 length: 18 amino acids. The germline V gene has CDR1 SGHNT and CDR2 YENEEA. The CDR3 is CASSLTGWGRADTGELFF. CDR3 sequence (DNA): TGTGCCAGCAGCTTAACCGGCTGGGGGAGGGCCGACACCGGGGAGCTGTTTTTT.

The chain carries TRBV5-6 and TRBJ2-4; D unresolved. Trimming left V 1 base short and J 3 bases short, with 11 bases between. This CDR3 is 15 amino acids long. Germline V gene lookup returns CDR1 SGHDT and CDR2 YYEEEE. DNA for the CDR3: TGTGCCAGCAGCTTGTTACATCCGGGCAAAAACATTCAGTACTTC. Translation gives CASSLLHPGKNIQYF.

The chain couples TRBV29-1 to TRBJ1-1, with a possible D match to TRBD1 (5 bases). Germline CDR1 is SQVTM and CDR2 is ANQGSEA. CDR3 length: 12 residues. Trimming took 6 bases from V and 1 from J, leaving 9 bases between them. The CDR3 DNA sequence: TGCAGCGTAAATCAGGGGAACACTGAAGCTTTCTTT. Amino acids: CSVNQGNTEAFF.

The V gene is TRBV6-1, the J gene TRBJ2-5; no definite D call. Germline CDR1 MNHNS, CDR2 SASEGT. This CDR3 region has 13 residues. The V end was cut by 0 bases, the J end by 5 bases, with 7 bases between. CDR3 coding DNA: TGTGCCAGCAGTGAAGCATTTTGGGAGACCCAGTACTTC. It codes for CASSEAFWETQYF.

The V and J genes are TRBV24-1 and TRBJ1-1; TRBD1 agrees at 7 bases. This CDR3 has 13 amino acids. CDR1 and CDR2 (germline): KGHDR, SFDVKD. V lost 9 bases, J lost 6 bases, and 9 bases stayed unmatched. DNA for the CDR3: TGTGCCACCCCTCAGGGGGGAAATTCTGAAGCTTTCTTT. It is translated as CATPQGGNSEAFF.

J is TRBJ2-7 and V is TRBV2, with TRBD2 matching 7 bases. The V gene end was trimmed by 2 bases and the J gene end by 4 bases; junction bases not matched to a gene: 8. Germline CDR1 is SNHLY and CDR2 is FYNNEI. The CDR3 runs 15 residues. Written as DNA, the CDR3 is TGTGCCAGCAGTGAAAGTAGCGGGCCGCCTTACGAGCAGTACTTC. This encodes CASSESSGPPYEQYF.

This chain connects TRBV30 to TRBJ1-2; 8 bases agree with TRBD1. The germline CDR1 and CDR2 sequences are GTSNPN and SVGIG (reference sequence). The CDR3 covers 15 residues. Trimming removed 4 bases from V and 4 bases from J; junction bases left unmatched: 11. In nucleotides, the CDR3 is TGTGCCTGGAAAGTTTGGCCGGACAGGGTCTATGGCTACACCTTC. It specifies CAWKVWPDRVYGYTF.

V usage is TRBV5-1 and J usage is TRBJ1-2; TRBD1 agrees at 10 bases. Germline V lookup: CDR1 SGHRS, CDR2 YFSETQ. This CDR3 is built from 15 residues. J was trimmed by 6 bases and V by 2 bases; bases with no gene match: 7. CDR3 loop: CASSFPTGTGDGYTF. CDR3 coding DNA: TGCGCCAGCAGCTTCCCGACCGGGACAGGGGATGGCTACACCTTC.

A remark on this clone: It is unclear where the CDR3 begins or ends on the DNA, so no DNA is shown, and the CDR3 is as TCRdb lists it. This chain joins TRBV19 and TRBJ1-1. Germline V lookup: CDR1 LNHDA, CDR2 SQIVND (reference sequence). The CDR3 is 14 amino acids in total, end residues counted. This CDR3 is CASSSAPGITEAFF.

The chain has TRBV18 and TRBJ1-1; D not resolved. The CDR3 spans 14 residues. Trimming cost V 0 bases and J 1 base, with 6 bases left between them. The germline V gene encodes CDR1 KGHSH and CDR2 LQKENI. In DNA form, the CDR3 reads TGTGCCAGCTCACCACCGGCGGGGAACACTGAAGCTTTCTTT. Protein product: CASSPPAGNTEAFF.

This chain uses TRBV6-5 with TRBJ2-5; TRBD2 aligns across 10 bases. Per the germline V gene, CDR1 is MNHEY and CDR2 is SVGAGI. J was trimmed by 1 base and V by 2 bases; bases with no gene match: 4. CDR3 size: 16 residues. The DNA of the CDR3 is TGTGCCAGCAGTTACGAGACTAGCGGGCGCCAAGAGACCCAGTACTTC. Protein: CASSYETSGRQETQYF.

The J gene is TRBJ2-5, the V gene TRBV7-9; perhaps D is TRBD1 or TRBD2 (5 bases each). The CDR3 is 15 amino acids. V was trimmed by 1 base and J by 2 bases, leaving 11 bases between them. CDR1 and CDR2 (germline): SEHNR, FQNEAQ (reference sequence). The CDR3 loop is CASSLGRDGQETQYF. The CDR3 DNA reads TGTGCCAGCAGCTTAGGCCGGGACGGACAAGAGACCCAGTACTTC.